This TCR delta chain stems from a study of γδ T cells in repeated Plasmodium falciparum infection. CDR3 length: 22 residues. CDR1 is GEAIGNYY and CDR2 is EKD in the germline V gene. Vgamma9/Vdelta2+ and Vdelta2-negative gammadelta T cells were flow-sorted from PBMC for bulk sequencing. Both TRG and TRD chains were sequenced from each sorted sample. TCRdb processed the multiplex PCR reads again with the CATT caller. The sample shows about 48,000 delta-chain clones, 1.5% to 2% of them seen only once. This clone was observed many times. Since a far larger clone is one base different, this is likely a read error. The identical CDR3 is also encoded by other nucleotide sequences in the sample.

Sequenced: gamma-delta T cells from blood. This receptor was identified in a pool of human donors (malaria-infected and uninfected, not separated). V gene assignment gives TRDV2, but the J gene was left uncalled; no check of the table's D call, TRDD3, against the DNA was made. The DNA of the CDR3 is TGTGCCTGTGATAAACGCCCTCGTCGGGGGGATACCCCAAACTCGTACACCGATAAACTCATCTTC. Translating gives CACDKRPRRGDTPNSYTDKLIF.